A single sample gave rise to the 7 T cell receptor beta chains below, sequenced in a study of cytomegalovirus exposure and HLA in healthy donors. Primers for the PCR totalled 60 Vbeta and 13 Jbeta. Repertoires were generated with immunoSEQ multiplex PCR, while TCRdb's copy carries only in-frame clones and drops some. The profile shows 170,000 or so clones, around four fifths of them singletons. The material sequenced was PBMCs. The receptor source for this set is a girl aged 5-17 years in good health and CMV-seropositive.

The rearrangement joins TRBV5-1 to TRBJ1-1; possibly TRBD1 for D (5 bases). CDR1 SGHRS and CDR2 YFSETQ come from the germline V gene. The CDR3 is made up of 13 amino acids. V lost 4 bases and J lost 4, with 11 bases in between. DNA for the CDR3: TGCGCCAGCAGCCCACCGGGGGGCACTGAAGCTTTCTTT. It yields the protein CASSPPGGTEAFF.

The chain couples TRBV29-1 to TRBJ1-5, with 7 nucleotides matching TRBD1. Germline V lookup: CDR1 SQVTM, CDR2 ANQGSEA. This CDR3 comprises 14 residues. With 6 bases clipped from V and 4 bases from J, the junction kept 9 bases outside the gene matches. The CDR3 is CSVGTGTVNQPQHF. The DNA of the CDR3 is TGCAGCGTCGGTACCGGGACAGTAAATCAGCCCCAGCATTTT. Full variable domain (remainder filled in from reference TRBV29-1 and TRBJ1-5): SAVISQKPSRDICQRGTSLTIQCQVDSQVTMMFWYRQQPGQSLTLIATANQGSEATYESGFVIDKFPISRPNLTFSTLTVSNMSPEDSSIYLCSVGTGTVNQPQHFGDGTRLSIL.

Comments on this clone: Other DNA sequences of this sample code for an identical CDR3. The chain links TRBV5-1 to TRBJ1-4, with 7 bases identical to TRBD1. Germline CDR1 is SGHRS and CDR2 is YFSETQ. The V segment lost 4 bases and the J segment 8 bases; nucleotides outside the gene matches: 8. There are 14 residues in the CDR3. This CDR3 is CASSPDRVGEKLFF. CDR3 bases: TGCGCCAGCAGCCCCGACAGGGTTGGAGAAAAACTGTTTTTT.

The CDR3 protein is CASSLQGARTEAFF. The CDR3 DNA follows: TGTGCCAGTAGTCTACAGGGGGCTCGAACTGAAGCTTTCTTT. V gene TRBV19 combines with J gene TRBJ1-1; TRBD1 matches 9 bases. The CDR3 covers 14 residues. V lost 5 bases, J lost 5 bases, and 6 bases stayed unmatched. The V gene's germline CDR1 is LNHDA and CDR2 SQIVND (reference sequence).

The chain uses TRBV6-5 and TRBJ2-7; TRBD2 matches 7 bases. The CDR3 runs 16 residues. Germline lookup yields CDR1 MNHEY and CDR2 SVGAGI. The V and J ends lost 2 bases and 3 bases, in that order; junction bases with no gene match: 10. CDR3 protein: CASSYPSASGGYEQYF. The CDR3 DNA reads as TGTGCCAGCAGTTACCCCTCGGCCTCGGGGGGCTACGAGCAGTACTTC.

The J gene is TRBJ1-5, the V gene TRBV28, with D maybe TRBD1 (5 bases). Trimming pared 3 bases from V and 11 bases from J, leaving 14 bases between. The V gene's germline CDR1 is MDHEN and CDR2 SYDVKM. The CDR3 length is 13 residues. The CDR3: CASSFPVRGAQHF. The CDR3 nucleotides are TGTGCCAGCAGTTTCCCCGTACGGGGGGCCCAGCATTTT.

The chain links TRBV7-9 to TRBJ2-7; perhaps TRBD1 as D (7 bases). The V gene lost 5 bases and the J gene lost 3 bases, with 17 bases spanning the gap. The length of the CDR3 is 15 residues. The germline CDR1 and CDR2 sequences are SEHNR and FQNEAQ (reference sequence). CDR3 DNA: TGTGCCAGCAGCGGAGGGATAGGGGGCATCTACGAGCAGTACTTC. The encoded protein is CASSGGIGGIYEQYF.